A single sample gave rise to the 18 T cell receptor beta chains below, sequenced in a study of beta chain features in type 1 diabetes (dated by TCRdb to the late 2010s). The antigens these receptors bind are not known. Preparation of the library involved the immunoSEQ multiplex PCR assay. The entire amount of isolated RNA was reverse transcribed using the High Capacity cDNA Reverse Transcription Kit, so the sequenced TCRB transcripts were expressed ones. TCRdb re-hosts the immuneACCESS table, in-frame sequences only. Its copies lack some clones; in the studies checked, an unresolved V gene accounts for under half of them, and the cause for the rest is not known. This sample lists 300,000 to 400,000 clones; roughly 14% were detected once. The ten largest make up over 0.014% of the sample. The paper's findings and limits, for the study overall: A moderate but significant shortening of TCRB CDR3 length was observed in type 1 diabetes patients in all four CD4+ subsets.

The sequencing input was naive CD4+ T cells from blood. This specimen's cell subset or site label, interpreted: true naive CD4+ T cells. Receptors originate from a woman aged 18-30 years with type 1 diabetes.

This chain links TRBV29-1 with TRBJ1-1; maybe TRBD1 (6 bases). The CDR3 covers 13 residues. In germline, CDR1 is SQVTM, CDR2 ANQGSEA. V was shortened by 6 bases and J by 1 base, with 12 bases between the two germline ends. CDR3 residues: CSVQGYENTEAFF. CDR3 in DNA: TGCAGCGTACAGGGATATGAGAACACTGAAGCTTTCTTT.

This clone was seen a few times. The V call is TRBV7-3, the J call TRBJ1-1, with D perhaps matching TRBD1 (6 bases). The CDR3 contains 16 residues. The V and J ends lost 1 base and 8 bases respectively, with 20 bases between them. CDR1 and CDR2 (germline): SGHTA, FQGTGA. The CDR3 spells CASSLSNQGRVAEAFF. CDR3 DNA: TGTGCCAGCAGCTTAAGTAACCAGGGGCGCGTCGCCGAAGCTTTCTTT. The whole variable domain, filled in from reference TRBV7-3 and TRBJ1-1, reads GAGVSQTPSNKVTEKGKYVELRCDPISGHTALYWYRQSLGQGPEFLIYFQGTGAADDSGLPNDRFFAVRPEGSVSTLKIQRTERGDSAVYLCASSLSNQGRVAEAFFGQGTRLTVV.

V and J are TRBV7-9 and TRBJ2-1; 7 bases align to TRBD2. After removal of 5 bases from V and 5 bases from J, the junction contained 12 bases not matched to a gene. CDR1 is SEHNR, CDR2 FQNEAQ, per germline (reference sequence). This CDR3 has 16 amino acids. The CDR3 sequence: CASSRDRGSPNNEQFF. The CDR3 DNA sequence: TGTGCCAGCAGCAGAGATCGCGGGAGTCCTAACAATGAGCAGTTCTTC. Supplemented by reference TRBV7-9 and TRBJ2-1, the full variable domain reads DTGVSQNPRHKITKRGQNVTFRCDPISEHNRLYWYRQTLGQGPEFLTYFQNEAQLEKSRLLSDRFSAERPKGSFSTLEIQRTEQGDSAMYLCASSRDRGSPNNEQFFGPGTRLTVL.

This clone has just a few counts. The genes are TRBV28 and TRBJ2-5; perhaps TRBD2 as D (6 bases). Trimming removed 6 bases at V and 9 bases at J, with 17 bases between. Germline V lookup: CDR1 MDHEN, CDR2 SYDVKM. The CDR3 loop spans 13 amino acids. The CDR3 sequence: CASSDGTTGAQYF. The DNA for the CDR3 is TGTGCCAGCAGCGACGGGACCACGGGGGCCCAGTACTTC.

Points on this clone: This CDR3 is also generated by other DNA sequences in the sample. The V call is TRBV7-9, the J call TRBJ1-1; possible D gene TRBD1, 5 bases. Germline V gives CDR1 SEHNR, CDR2 FQNEAQ (reference sequence). The CDR3 is made up of 15 amino acids. Between the trimmed V and J ends, which lost 2 bases and 0 bases, there was a span of 10 bases. The CDR3 DNA is TGTGCCAGCAGCTTACGGCAGGGAATGAACACTGAAGCTTTCTTT. Its translation: CASSLRQGMNTEAFF. Full variable domain (rest looked up from reference TRBV7-9 and TRBJ1-1): DTGVSQNPRHKITKRGQNVTFRCDPISEHNRLYWYRQTLGQGPEFLTYFQNEAQLEKSRLLSDRFSAERPKGSFSTLEIQRTEQGDSAMYLCASSLRQGMNTEAFFGQGTRLTVV.

This rearrangement joins TRBV11-2 to TRBJ2-7; D might be TRBD1 (6 bases). The germline gives CDR1 SGHAT, CDR2 FQNNGV. The CDR3 consists of 14 residues. V dropped 5 bases and J dropped 0 bases, with 11 bases sitting between them. The DNA of the CDR3 is TGTGCCAGCAGCCAAGACAGGATCTCCTACGAGCAGTACTTC. This codes for CASSQDRISYEQYF. The whole variable domain, remainder taken from reference TRBV11-2 and TRBJ2-7, is EAGVAQSPRYKIIEKRQSVAFWCNPISGHATLYWYQQILGQGPKLLIQFQNNGVVDDSQLPKDRFSAERLKGVDSTLKIQPAKLEDSAVYLCASSQDRISYEQYFGPGTRLTVT.

This clone appeared a few times. The chain uses TRBV18 and TRBJ2-3; 9 nucleotides match TRBD1. In germline, CDR1 is KGHSH, CDR2 LQKENI. Losses at the gene ends were 5 bases for V and 3 bases for J; bases not matched to a gene: 6. The CDR3 covers 15 residues. The CDR3 nucleotides are TGTGCCAGCTCAAAACAGGGGGCGCGGACAGATACGCAGTATTTT. Protein sequence: CASSKQGARTDTQYF.

This clone was detected only a few times. The chain combines TRBV28 with TRBJ2-3; possible D gene TRBD1, 5 bases. The V gene's germline CDR1 is MDHEN and CDR2 SYDVKM. V was trimmed by 5 bases and J by 4 bases, leaving 19 bases between them. The CDR3 sequence is 16 residues long. The DNA for the CDR3 is TGTGCCAGCAGTACAAGCCGGAGCAGGGTCGCAGATACGCAGTATTTT. This encodes CASSTSRSRVADTQYF.

This clone turned up a few times. The chain uses TRBV5-1 and TRBJ2-1; 12 nucleotides align to TRBD2. This CDR3 has 16 amino acids. The germline CDR1 and CDR2 sequences are SGHRS and YFSETQ. With 4 bases clipped from V and 7 bases from J, the junction kept 9 bases outside the gene matches. The CDR3 protein is CASSLRTSGMGNEQFF. CDR3 coding DNA: TGCGCCAGCAGCCTGCGGACTAGCGGGATGGGTAATGAGCAGTTCTTC.

This clone was counted between two and nine times. V usage is TRBV6-5 and J usage is TRBJ2-3; D possibly corresponds to TRBD1 (6 bases). Germline-derived CDR1 and CDR2 are MNHEY and SVGAGI. This CDR3 region has 13 residues. The V end was cut by 7 bases, the J end by 3 bases, with 11 bases between. CDR3 sequence reads: CASNTGRTDTQYF. The CDR3 coding sequence is TGTGCCAGCAACACAGGGAGAACAGATACGCAGTATTTT.

This sequence joins TRBV10-3 and TRBJ2-1; TRBD2 matches 10 bases. Looked up from germline, CDR1 is ENHRY and CDR2 is SYGVKD. There are 15 residues in the CDR3. V lost 2 bases and J lost 6; bases outside the gene matches: 4. CDR3 loop: CAISEETSGLNEQFF. In DNA form, the CDR3 reads TGTGCCATCAGTGAGGAGACTAGCGGGCTCAATGAGCAGTTCTTC.

In this sample, this clone turned up once. The chain combines TRBV11-3 with TRBJ2-1; 9 positions match TRBD2. J was trimmed by 9 bases and V by 7 bases; bases with no gene match: 10. From germline, CDR1 is SGHNT and CDR2 YENEEA. The CDR3 has 14 residues. The CDR3 DNA reads TGTGCCAGCAACTACCAGCGGGAGGCGGGTGAGCAGTTCTTC. Its translation: CASNYQREAGEQFF. The full variable domain, in which reference TRBV11-3 and TRBJ2-1 provide the parts outside the CDR3, is EAGVVQSPRYKIIEKKQPVAFWCNPISGHNTLYWYLQNLGQGPELLIRYENEEAVDDSQLPKDRFSAERLKGVDSTLKIQPAELGDSAVYLCASNYQREAGEQFFGPGTRLTVL.

The V call is TRBV23-1, the J call TRBJ1-3; 9 nucleotides match TRBD1. TRBV23-1 is recorded as an ORF, its role being uncertain. J was trimmed by 3 bases and V by 7 bases; bases with no gene match: 7. The CDR3 has 15 residues. As DNA, the CDR3 is TGCGCCAGCATTCGGGACAGGGCAGATGGAAACACCATATATTTT. It yields the protein CASIRDRADGNTIYF.

This clone was seen a few times. This chain links TRBV5-6 with TRBJ1-1; D is unclear. The V end lost 0 bases, the J end lost 5 bases, and 8 bases lay between the germline ends. The CDR3 is 13 residues long. Germline CDR1 and CDR2: SGHDT and YYEEEE. The CDR3 DNA follows: TGTGCCAGCAGCTTGGGAAAGCCTACTGAAGCTTTCTTT. This sequence encodes CASSLGKPTEAFF.

As concerns this clone: The sample contains more than one DNA sequence encoding this CDR3. CDR3 sequence: CASSPRRGNTEAFF. In nucleotides, the CDR3 is TGTGCCAGCTCACCACGGAGGGGGAACACTGAAGCTTTCTTT. This chain connects TRBV18 to TRBJ1-1, with D maybe TRBD1 (5 bases). Looked up from germline, CDR1 is KGHSH and CDR2 is LQKENI. The V gene lost 1 base and the J gene lost 1 base, with 7 bases spanning the gap. There are 14 residues in the CDR3.

The chain couples TRBV7-7 to TRBJ2-2; a possible D gene is TRBD1 (6 bases). The CDR3 loop spans 15 amino acids. CDR1 and CDR2 from the germline V gene are SSHAT and FNYEAQ (reference sequence). Trimming cost V 0 bases and J 5 bases, with 10 bases left between them. The CDR3, as DNA: TGTGCCAGCAGCTTAGCCGTAGGGGGTACCGGGGAGCTGTTTTTT. It codes for CASSLAVGGTGELFF.

The chain carries TRBV6-6 and TRBJ2-7, with 7 positions matching TRBD1. The CDR3 contains 15 residues. V lost 5 bases, J lost 1 base, and 8 bases stayed unmatched. Germline V gene sequence: CDR1 MNHNY, CDR2 SVGAGI (reference sequence). The CDR3 protein is CASSRSQGQSYEQYF. The CDR3 DNA is TGTGCCAGCAGTCGAAGTCAGGGACAGTCCTACGAGCAGTACTTC.

Note on this clone: Distinct nucleotide sequences in the sample also encode this CDR3. The chain employs TRBV5-4 and TRBJ1-2; D is unresolved. CDR1 and CDR2 (germline): SGHNT, YYREEE (reference sequence). Deletions cut 0 bases from V and 4 bases from J, with 4 bases between. The CDR3 has 12 residues. Written as DNA, the CDR3 is TGTGCCAGCAGCTTGGACTCCTATGGCTACACCTTC. Translated: CASSLDSYGYTF.